The 12 T cell receptor beta chains below all came from one sample that was sequenced in a study of T cell responses to AZD1222 COVID-19 vaccine. Clones were read by immunoSEQ multiplex PCR, and TCRdb kept only the in-frame ones, dropping some. The repertoire holds around 70,000 clones, with about nine tenths as singletons. Specimen: peripheral blood, collected on day 0 of AZD1222 vaccination. Receptors were obtained from an adult in good health.

V usage is TRBV20-1 and J usage is TRBJ2-7, with 7 bases identical to TRBD2. The CDR3 runs 14 residues. V dropped 3 bases and J dropped 2; count of bases not matched to a gene: 7. Germline assignment: CDR1 DFQATT and CDR2 SNEGSKA (reference sequence). CDR3 sequence reads: CSASIFGGTYEQYF. CDR3 nucleotides: TGCAGTGCTAGTATTTTCGGGGGGACCTACGAGCAGTACTTC.

This chain connects TRBV5-1 to TRBJ2-1; TRBD2 matches at 10 bases. J gave up 0 bases and V 4 bases, and 7 bases lay outside the gene matches. The CDR3 spans 17 residues. Germline values: CDR1 SGHRS, CDR2 YFSETQ. CDR3 in amino acids: CASSHGLAESSYNEQFF. CDR3 in DNA: TGCGCCAGCAGCCACGGACTAGCGGAAAGCTCCTACAATGAGCAGTTCTTC.

The chain joins TRBV7-8 to TRBJ1-6, with 8 bases matching TRBD1. Germline CDR1 SGHVS, CDR2 FQNEAQ. J was trimmed by 4 bases and V by 1 base; bases with no gene match: 9. The CDR3 has 18 residues. The DNA for the CDR3 is TGTGCCAGCAGCTTAGAGGGCAGGGGGCGAGGGTATAATTCACCCCTCCACTTT. Protein product: CASSLEGRGRGYNSPLHF.

The count of this clone is one. V usage is TRBV24-1 and J usage is TRBJ2-7, with D perhaps matching TRBD1 (6 bases). The germline V gene has CDR1 KGHDR and CDR2 SFDVKD. V lost 3 bases to trimming and J lost 7 bases, with 18 bases between them. There are 15 residues in the CDR3. The CDR3 bases are TGTGCCACCAGTGATACGGCAGGGGCCTTGCGGGAGCAGTACTTC. As protein: CATSDTAGALREQYF.

The gene calls are TRBV7-3 and TRBJ2-1; 11 positions agree with TRBD2. This CDR3 contains 17 residues. In germline, CDR1 is SGHTA, CDR2 FQGTGA. V gave up 5 bases and J gave up 9 bases; unmatched junction bases: 15. This CDR3 reads CASSPIPGSGRVSEQFF. The CDR3 DNA follows: TGTGCCAGCAGCCCGATACCGGGTAGCGGGAGGGTGAGTGAGCAGTTCTTC.

This chain connects TRBV28 to TRBJ1-4, with D possibly matching TRBD1 (5 bases). This CDR3 spans 13 amino acids. Trimming took 7 bases from V and 6 from J, leaving 12 bases between them. Per germline, CDR1 MDHEN and CDR2 SYDVKM. This CDR3 reads CASNKGTDEKLFF. As DNA, the CDR3 is TGTGCCAGCAATAAGGGGACGGATGAAAAACTGTTTTTT. Drawing the rest from reference TRBV28 and TRBJ1-4, the complete variable domain is DVKVTQSSRYLVKRTGEKVFLECVQDMDHENMFWYRQDPGLGLRLIYFSYDVKMKEKGDIPEGYSVSREKKERFSLILESASTNQTSMYLCASNKGTDEKLFFGSGTQLSVL.

The genes are TRBV18 and TRBJ1-1, with 7 bases aligning to TRBD1. The CDR3 runs 14 residues. With V trimmed by 6 bases and J by 1 base, 5 bases remained unmatched. Germline assignment: CDR1 KGHSH and CDR2 LQKENI. The CDR3 is CASSLGGGNTEAFF. The CDR3 DNA follows: TGTGCCAGCTCTCTAGGGGGCGGGAACACTGAAGCTTTCTTT.

The genes are TRBV27 and TRBJ2-2, with D tentatively TRBD1 or TRBD2 (5 bases each). Trimming removed 2 bases from V and 7 bases from J, with 11 bases in between. Germline V CDR1 and CDR2: MNHEY, SMNVEV (reference sequence). This CDR3 spans 14 amino acids. The CDR3 spells CASSLGGNGGELFF. CDR3 DNA sequence: TGTGCCAGCAGTTTAGGGGGAAACGGCGGGGAGCTGTTTTTT.

The chain is built from TRBV15 and TRBJ2-1; TRBD1 agrees at 8 bases. V lost 3 bases and J lost 6; bases outside the gene matches: 4. Germline V gene data show CDR1 as LNHNV and CDR2 as YYDKDF (reference sequence). There are 14 residues in the CDR3. The CDR3: CATSSGQGPNEQFF. DNA of the CDR3: TGTGCCACCAGCAGTGGACAGGGCCCCAATGAGCAGTTCTTC. Filled out from reference TRBV15 and TRBJ2-1, the complete variable domain reads DAMVIQNPRYQVTQFGKPVTLSCSQTLNHNVMYWYQQKSSQAPKLLFHYYDKDFNNEADTPDNFQSRRPNTSFCFLDIRSPGLGDTAMYLCATSSGQGPNEQFFGPGTRLTVL.

This rearrangement joins TRBV5-1 to TRBJ2-1; 13 bases map to TRBD2. Per the germline V gene, CDR1 is SGHRS and CDR2 is YFSETQ. The CDR3 covers 13 residues. V dropped 7 bases and J dropped 6; count of bases not matched to a gene: 1. This CDR3 is CASGTSGINEQFF. CDR3 DNA sequence: TGCGCCAGCGGGACTAGCGGGATCAATGAGCAGTTCTTC.

This chain links TRBV28 with TRBJ1-1; D remains ambiguous. The CDR3 loop spans 13 amino acids. V dropped 2 bases and J dropped 7 bases, with 11 bases sitting between them. Germline V gives CDR1 MDHEN, CDR2 SYDVKM. The CDR3 region has the DNA TGTGCCAGCAGTTTAACAGAGAGGAGTGAAGCTTTCTTT. This codes for CASSLTERSEAFF.

J is TRBJ1-2 and V is TRBV2; D possibly corresponds to TRBD1 (5 bases). The germline V and J ends were trimmed by 3 bases and 6 bases, with 23 bases remaining between them. This CDR3 has 17 residues. Looked up from germline, CDR1 is SNHLY and CDR2 is FYNNEI. The CDR3 DNA sequence: TGTGCCAGCAGTGATCTTCCCATGACAGTGTCCTCCAATGGCTACACCTTC. Its protein product is CASSDLPMTVSSNGYTF.